These T cell receptor beta chains were read from a single sample in a study of blood T cell repertoires in COVID-19. Repertoires were generated with immunoSEQ multiplex PCR, while TCRdb's copy carries only in-frame clones and drops some. This sample carries roughly 250,000 clones, 84% of them seen once, and the ten largest clones take 7.5% to 9%. The sample comprised peripheral blood. The receptor set was obtained from a human donor in a cohort sampled during active COVID-19. Each CDR3 is given with its conserved first and last residue.

j_call,v_call,cdr3_aa
TRBJ1-3,TRBV5-8,CASGSGNTIYF
TRBJ1-6,TRBV5-6,CASSLVSWGQGSSPLHF
TRBJ2-6,TRBV10-2,CASSERRAGANVLTF
TRBJ2-2,TRBV4-3,CASSQERGTGELFF
TRBJ2-7,TRBV6-5,CASRRGTAYEQYF
TRBJ2-3,TRBV14,CASSLRVAADTQYF
TRBJ2-3,TRBV5-5,CASSFEGSDTQYF
TRBJ2-7,TRBV19,CASRSSTGYHEQYF
TRBJ1-3,TRBV6-5,CASSRDRVLDTIYF
TRBJ1-5,TRBV25-1,CASSAAGANQPQHF
TRBJ1-2,TRBV11-2,CASSSQGYGYTF
TRBJ1-1,TRBV19,CASKRLGYTEAFF
TRBJ1-2,TRBV27,CASSLAPRGGSNYGYTF
TRBJ2-2,TRBV7-9,CASSLRDRENTGELFF
TRBJ2-1,TRBV19,CASTTTPSNSYNEQFF
TRBJ2-5,TRBV3-1/TRBV3-2,CASRLLQVTGRGDQYF
TRBJ2-1,TRBV15,CATHRGTGRNEQFF
TRBJ2-2,TRBV7-2,CASSFGTANTGELFF
TRBJ1-2,TRBV5-1,CASSFKMQGAYTF
TRBJ1-5,TRBV6-1,CASSDLGHSNQPQHF
TRBJ1-5,TRBV28,CASRGQGNQPQHF
TRBJ1-2,TRBV5-5,CASSPGQNYGYTF
TRBJ1-1,TRBV29-1,CGGTLNTEAFF
TRBJ2-3,TRBV2,CASSGLAGGPNTQYF
TRBJ2-3,TRBV7-6,CASSLAPSRVVPDTQYF
TRBJ2-1,TRBV1,CTSSQPGQGLNEQFF
TRBJ2-1,TRBV10-3,CAISEGLTGSEQFF